A single sample is the source of the 2 T cell receptor beta chains below, sequenced in a study of regulatory T cells in long-lasting Graves disease. Building the TCR beta libraries relied on iRepertoire HTBI primers, and CDR3 regions underwent Arm-PCR. TCRdb recomputed calls from the multiplex PCR reads with MiXCR, one row per CDR3 protein. The table lists 600,000 to 650,000 distinct CDR3 sequences, roughly 15% of them singletons. The time point: newly diagnosed GD, antithyroid drugs for less than 3 months. RNA from PBMCs was the source of the TCR library. This sample also belongs to another study, concerning T cells in Graves' hyperthyroidism and ophthalmopathy.

The material was peripheral blood mononuclear cells (PBMCs), obtained at new diagnosis, from a patient treated with antithyroid drugs. The receptors were gathered from a woman in her twenties or thirties with Graves disease.

This clonotype appeared a few times. The V and J genes are TRBV6-1 and TRBJ2-4; D possibly corresponds to TRBD1 (6 bases). V dropped 10 bases and J dropped 13 bases, with 20 bases sitting between them. The V gene's germline CDR1 is MNHNS and CDR2 SASEGT. This CDR3 is 12 amino acids long. DNA of the CDR3: TGTGCCACGTGGGACACCGGGGTCGGGCAGTACTTC. Encoded protein: CATWDTGVGQYF.

This sequence joins TRBV7-9 and TRBJ2-7, with D possibly being TRBD1 (6 bases). This CDR3 has 13 amino acids. V was pared by 5 bases and J by 6 bases, with 14 bases between. From germline, CDR1 is SEHNR and CDR2 FQNEAQ (reference sequence). The CDR3, as DNA: TGTGCCAGCAGCCCGCTGTTACAGGGCGAGCAGTACTTC. Translating gives CASSPLLQGEQYF.